The 2 T cell receptor beta chains listed next were all sequenced from one sample in a study of neoadjuvant anti-PD-1 for oral cavity cancer. TCRdb's copy holds only in-frame clones and misses some; the assay was immunoSEQ multiplex PCR. The repertoire consists of tens of thousands of clones, with about 86% occurring once and the leading ten covering about 3.4%. The specimen was PBMCs, collected before nivolumab (anti-PD-1) treatment. The receptors stem from a person aged 40 to 85 with oral cavity squamous cell carcinoma.

This CDR3 is CASSFSTVTYGYTF. CDR3 coding DNA: TGTGCCAGCAGTTTCTCGACAGTCACTTATGGCTACACCTTC. The chain has TRBV28 and TRBJ1-2, with a tentative D call TRBD1 (5 bases). This CDR3 is built from 14 residues. Between the trimmed V and J ends, which lost 3 bases and 5 bases, there was a span of 13 bases. CDR1 and CDR2 (germline): MDHEN, SYDVKM.

V and J are TRBV2 and TRBJ2-1; D might be TRBD2 (5 bases). V lost 0 bases to trimming and J lost 4 bases, with 19 bases between them. Germline values: CDR1 SNHLY, CDR2 FYNNEI. The CDR3 has 18 residues. As DNA, the CDR3 is TGTGCCAGCAGTGAAGCTCGAGGGATCCCACCTTCTTACAATGAGCAGTTCTTC. Translation gives CASSEARGIPPSYNEQFF.